This entry concerns a single TCR beta chain. This sample is part of a study of cytomegalovirus exposure and HLA in healthy donors. Those who donated were healthy bone marrow donors. The PCR made use of 60 Vbeta and 13 Jbeta primers. Authors' methods: Unique TCR beta chains numbered roughly 80 million in a later analysis, with around 11 million shared. Measured with immunoSEQ multiplex PCR; TCRdb has only the in-frame clones, and not every one. D and trimming come from the DNA, and the V and J calls and clone size come from that table. The listing records roughly 73,000 clones. The source material was PBMCs. This TCR derives from a female donor in good health and CMV-seropositive.

The CDR3 coding sequence is TGTGCCAGCAGTCCGCAACCGGGTCAGACGCAGTATTTT. The encoded protein is CASSPQPGQTQYF. The genes are TRBV27 and TRBJ2-3, with D hard to call. Germline-derived CDR1 and CDR2 are MNHEY and SMNVEV (reference sequence). The CDR3 extends over 13 amino acids. Trimming cost V 5 bases and J 9 bases, with 15 bases left between them.